One sample yielded the 5 T cell receptor beta chains listed below, sequenced in a study of cytomegalovirus exposure and HLA in healthy donors. PCR used 60 Vbeta primers and 13 Jbeta primers. The data were produced by immunoSEQ multiplex PCR, yet TCRdb's version contains in-frame clones alone and is incomplete. The table lists some 120,000 clones. The sample was PBMCs. Receptor source: a woman aged 55-75 years in good health and CMV-seronegative.

The chain joins TRBV30 to TRBJ1-1; 9 positions agree with TRBD1. CDR1 and CDR2 from the germline V gene are GTSNPN and SVGIG (reference sequence). The CDR3 runs to 16 residues. V lost 0 bases and J lost 5; bases outside the gene matches: 10. The CDR3 DNA follows: TGTGCCTGGAGTGTACGGGACAGGGCCCAAAGAACTGAAGCTTTCTTT. This codes for CAWSVRDRAQRTEAFF.

The V and J genes are TRBV28 and TRBJ2-1; TRBD2 matches at 8 bases. This CDR3 has 14 amino acids. Trimming cost V 3 bases and J 6 bases; bases outside gene matches: 4. Germline CDR1 MDHEN, CDR2 SYDVKM. The DNA for the CDR3 is TGTGCCAGCAGTTTTCAACTAGCGGCCAATGAGCAGTTCTTC. Translated: CASSFQLAANEQFF.

The CDR3 reads CASSPLAGPNQPQHF. For the CDR3, the DNA is TGCGCCAGCAGCCCGCTGGCGGGGCCCAATCAGCCCCAGCATTTT. V usage is TRBV5-1 and J usage is TRBJ1-5, with D tentatively TRBD1 (5 bases). The ends were cut back, 4 bases at V and 3 bases at J, with 14 bases in the middle. The germline CDR1 and CDR2 sequences are SGHRS and YFSETQ. This CDR3 comprises 15 residues.

The chain links TRBV5-4 to TRBJ2-3, with a tentative D call TRBD2 (6 bases). The CDR3 contains 16 residues. V was clipped by 3 bases and J by 0 bases, with 14 bases between them. The germline CDR1 and CDR2 sequences are SGHNT and YYREEE (reference sequence). CDR3 DNA: TGTGCCAGCAGCTCCCAGGGTAGCGGCAGCACAGATACGCAGTATTTT. Protein: CASSSQGSGSTDTQYF. Drawing the rest from reference TRBV5-4 and TRBJ2-3, the complete variable domain is ETGVTQSPTHLIKTRGQQVTLRCSSQSGHNTVSWYQQALGQGPQFIFQYYREEENGRGNFPPRFSGLQFPNYSSELNVNALELDDSALYLCASSSQGSGSTDTQYFGPGTRLTVL.

This chain uses TRBV19 with TRBJ2-5; the D gene is possibly TRBD1 (6 bases). The V gene lost 9 bases and the J gene lost 9 bases, with 14 bases spanning the gap. CDR1 is LNHDA, CDR2 SQIVND, per germline (reference sequence). The CDR3 extends over 11 amino acids. DNA of the CDR3: TGTGCCAGCGGGACACCCAGGGCCCAGTACTTC. It translates to CASGTPRAQYF.